This TCR beta chain was observed in a study of T cell responses to AZD1222 COVID-19 vaccine. Overall study results and limits: The donors showed a predominance of white British ancestry and of females, with possible underestimation of clonal diversity.

Germline V gene sequence: CDR1 DFQATT, CDR2 SNEGSKA (reference sequence). The CDR3 totals 11 residues. V gave up 6 bases and J gave up 6 bases, with 12 bases separating them. Profiling relied on immunoSEQ multiplex PCR, and the TCRdb table lists in-frame clones only, not all of them. The profile shows under 250,000 clones, about 92% of them singletons. Regarding this clone: The target antigen is unknown.

The sample here was peripheral blood, taken on day 0 of MenACWY control vaccination. V and J are TRBV20-1 and TRBJ2-7; D is possibly TRBD2 (6 bases). The source of this sequence is an adult in good health. The CDR3 region has the DNA TGCAGTGCCGGGAGTCCCCCCGAGCAGTACTTC. Translating it yields CSAGSPPEQYF.